The clone carrying this T cell receptor beta chain was detected once. Antigen specificity is unknown. The junction had 9 bases not matched to a gene; V was cut back by 7 bases and J by 4 bases. CDR3 size: 15 residues. Germline CDR1 reads MNHEY; CDR2 reads SVGEGT. The entry originates in a study of identical twins. Findings and limits, study-wide: Beta out-of-frame sequences showed weaker excess twin sharing.

Via MiXCR, TCRdb re-called the 5' RACE reads, giving one row per CDR3 protein. The sample comprises 450,000 or so distinct CDR3 sequences, about 24% of which are singletons, and around 3% rests with the top ten. The same sample was also used in a study of T cells expressing NK-cell markers.

The sample comprised CD4+ T cells sorted from blood. This sequence originates from a woman younger than 35 in good health. The J gene is TRBJ1-1, the V gene TRBV6-2 or TRBV6-3, with 10 bases lining up with TRBD1. CDR3 region: CASTVGGTGATEAFF. CDR3 in DNA: TGTGCCAGCACCGTTGGGGGGACAGGGGCCACTGAAGCTTTCTTT.